The 22 T cell receptor beta chains given below trace back to one sample, sequenced in a study of blood T cell repertoires in COVID-19 (dated by TCRdb to 2020 to 2021). The library was generated by the immunoSEQ multiplex PCR assay. Imported from immuneACCESS, the table was reduced by TCRdb to in-frame sequences with V and J called. These copies leave out some clones; in studies compared against another copy, an unresolved V gene accounts for under half, and the cause of the remainder is not known. The sample profile shows hundreds of thousands of clones; approximately 82% of them were found once. The top ten constitute approximately 5% of the sample. The specimen was PBMCs or T cells enriched from blood (not recorded which). These receptors were taken from a man in his forties or fifties who had been exposed to COVID-19.

The J gene is TRBJ1-1, the V gene TRBV5-1; D is uncertain. CDR3 size: 14 residues. Germline lookup yields CDR1 SGHRS and CDR2 YFSETQ. Trimming took off 3 bases at V and 3 bases at J, with 12 bases between the two ends. Here the CDR3 reads CASSYGLLDTEAFF. The DNA for the CDR3 is TGCGCCAGCAGCTACGGACTCCTGGACACTGAAGCTTTCTTT. Combining the CDR3 with reference TRBV5-1 and TRBJ1-1 gives the whole variable domain KAGVTQTPRYLIKTRGQQVTLSCSPISGHRSVSWYQQTPGQGLQFLFEYFSETQRNKGNFPGRFSGRQFSNSRSEMNVSTLELGDSALYLCASSYGLLDTEAFFGQGTRLTVV.

The chain has TRBV3-1 (or the pseudogene TRBV3-2) and TRBJ2-1; 11 nucleotides align to TRBD2. Germline V gives CDR1 LGHDT, CDR2 YNNKEL (reference sequence). There are 16 residues in the CDR3. The CDR3: CPPVVRLAGRNNEQFF. CDR3 bases: TGTCCTCCGGTTGTTCGACTAGCGGGAAGAAACAATGAGCAGTTCTTC.

The V and J genes are TRBV7-9 and TRBJ2-5; 8 nucleotides match TRBD2. Trimming removed 4 bases from V and 5 bases from J; junction bases left unmatched: 6. The CDR3 extends over 14 amino acids. Germline loops: CDR1 SEHNR, CDR2 FQNEAQ (reference sequence). CDR3 sequence (DNA): TGTGCCAGCAGCTCGGGACTAGGGGTTGAGACCCAGTACTTC. Residues: CASSSGLGVETQYF.

The V call is TRBV30, the J call TRBJ1-6; no clear D. The CDR3 extends over 14 amino acids. Germline values: CDR1 GTSNPN, CDR2 SVGIG (reference sequence). V shed 7 bases and J shed 3 bases, with 13 bases lying between them. The CDR3 DNA reads TGTGCCTCCTACTACGGTCACTATAATTCACCCCTCCACTTT. This gives the protein CASYYGHYNSPLHF.

The chain carries TRBV2 and TRBJ2-1; D ambiguous. The CDR3 runs to 14 residues. V was shortened by 7 bases and J by 8 bases, with 18 bases between the two germline ends. Looked up from germline, CDR1 is SNHLY and CDR2 is FYNNEI. The CDR3 is CASTIYPGVDEQFF. Here the CDR3 DNA reads TGTGCCAGCACGATCTATCCAGGTGTGGATGAGCAGTTCTTC.

The chain recombines TRBV7-2 with TRBJ2-2; 7 nucleotides align to TRBD2. This CDR3 is 15 amino acids long. Germline values: CDR1 SGHTA, CDR2 FQGNSA. Germline trimming cut 6 bases from V and 3 bases from J; bases unmatched to any gene: 7. CDR3 DNA: TGTGCCAGCAGAAGCGGGAATGGGTACACCGGGGAGCTGTTTTTT. It is translated as CASRSGNGYTGELFF. Full variable domain (outside the CDR3, taken from reference TRBV7-2 and TRBJ2-2): GAGVSQSPSNKVTEKGKDVELRCDPISGHTALYWYRQSLGQGLEFLIYFQGNSAPDKSGLPSDRFSAERTGGSVSTLTIQRTQQEDSAVYLCASRSGNGYTGELFFGEGSRLTVL.

The chain links TRBV5-1 to TRBJ1-2, with 11 nucleotides matching TRBD1. This CDR3 contains 14 residues. J gave up 7 bases and V 0 bases, and 2 bases lay outside the gene matches. The germline gives CDR1 SGHRS, CDR2 YFSETQ. The CDR3 DNA reads as TGCGCCAGCAGCTTGGAGGACAGGGGGCTTGGCTACACCTTC. Protein sequence: CASSLEDRGLGYTF. Full variable domain (missing parts from reference TRBV5-1 and TRBJ1-2): KAGVTQTPRYLIKTRGQQVTLSCSPISGHRSVSWYQQTPGQGLQFLFEYFSETQRNKGNFPGRFSGRQFSNSRSEMNVSTLELGDSALYLCASSLEDRGLGYTFGSGTRLTVV.

The chain uses TRBV6-5 and TRBJ2-7; no clear D. Germline CDR1 is MNHEY and CDR2 is SVGAGI. The CDR3 runs to 16 residues. V shed 0 bases and J shed 0 bases, with 12 bases lying between them. DNA for the CDR3: TGTGCCAGCAGTTACTCGAATGCCCGGAGCTCCTACGAGCAGTACTTC. Its protein is CASSYSNARSSYEQYF.

The chain couples TRBV12-3 or TRBV12-4 to TRBJ2-1; D not certain. The CDR3 contains 13 residues. V lost 4 bases and J lost 5, with 9 bases in between. In DNA, the CDR3 is TGTGCCAGCAGTTCCTCCTATAACAATGAGCAGTTCTTC. Protein: CASSSSYNNEQFF.

The rearrangement joins TRBV28 to TRBJ1-3; the D is unclear. The CDR3 extends over 12 amino acids. Germline V gene lookup returns CDR1 MDHEN and CDR2 SYDVKM. Trimming removed 7 bases from V and 3 bases from J, with 7 bases in between. The CDR3 sequence is CASNQIGNTIYF. The CDR3, as DNA: TGTGCCAGCAATCAAATTGGAAACACCATATATTTT.

The V gene is TRBV7-8, the J gene TRBJ2-7; D perhaps matches TRBD2 (5 bases). Trimming took off 5 bases at V and 2 bases at J, with 10 bases between the two ends. Germline assignment: CDR1 SGHVS and CDR2 FQNEAQ. The CDR3 spans 13 residues. The CDR3 DNA sequence: TGTGCCAGCAGCGGATCCGGGACCTACGAGCAGTACTTC. It is translated as CASSGSGTYEQYF.

The chain links TRBV5-6 to TRBJ2-7; 7 bases fit TRBD2. Germline CDR1 is SGHDT and CDR2 is YYEEEE. This CDR3 comprises 16 residues. V was clipped by 0 bases and J by 3 bases; unmatched bases: 9. CDR3 residues: CASSLEVGGSIYEQYF. In DNA, the CDR3 is TGTGCCAGCAGCTTGGAAGTAGGCGGGAGTATCTACGAGCAGTACTTC.

The V and J genes are TRBV12-3 or TRBV12-4 and TRBJ1-1; D not resolved. CDR3 length: 13 residues. V gave up 6 bases and J gave up 5 bases, with 13 bases separating them. The CDR3 DNA follows: TGTGCCAGCAGGGACTCGAGATGGACTGAAGCTTTCTTT. It translates to CASRDSRWTEAFF.

The chain has TRBV21-1 and TRBJ2-7; the DNA was not used to check the table's D call, TRBD2. TRBV21-1 is flagged as a pseudogene. The CDR3 is 16 residues long. In DNA, the CDR3 is TGTGCCAGCCCCCCGTGCGAACCCTCGAGCTCCTACGAGCAGTACTTC. It specifies CASPPCEPSSSYEQYF.

The J gene is TRBJ2-1, the V gene TRBV27; D is perhaps TRBD1 (5 bases). The CDR3 sequence is 15 residues long. Germline V gene data show CDR1 as MNHEY and CDR2 as SMNVEV (reference sequence). V was pared by 6 bases and J by 0 bases, with 12 bases between. The CDR3 coding sequence is TGTGCCAGCAGCGCGAGACAGAGCTCCTACAATGAGCAGTTCTTC. Its translation: CASSARQSSYNEQFF.

In its sample, this clone was seen many times. The rearrangement uses TRBV24-1 and TRBJ2-1; D call uncertain. The V end lost 7 bases, the J end lost 6 bases, and 12 bases lay between the germline ends. CDR3 length: 13 residues. CDR1 is KGHDR, CDR2 SFDVKD, per germline. The CDR3 DNA reads TGTGCCACCAGCCACAGAGACGCCAATGAGCAGTTCTTC. Translating gives CATSHRDANEQFF.

This chain links TRBV5-6 with TRBJ1-2; no clear D. The V gene's germline CDR1 is SGHDT and CDR2 YYEEEE. The CDR3 spans 17 residues. V lost 5 bases and J lost 4, with 24 bases in between. CDR3 nucleotide sequence: TGTGCCAGCAGGAGCTGGAGGAGGGAAAGGGTCCGCTATGGCTACACCTTC. Amino acid sequence: CASRSWRRERVRYGYTF.

The V and J genes are TRBV12-3 or TRBV12-4 and TRBJ2-2; D might be TRBD2 (6 bases). The V end lost 6 bases, the J end lost 6 bases, and 8 bases lay between the germline ends. The length of the CDR3 is 12 residues. CDR3 bases: TGTGCCAGCAGACGGAGGGCCGGGGAGCTGTTTTTT. It encodes CASRRRAGELFF.

The V gene is TRBV28, the J gene TRBJ1-1; 10 positions match TRBD1. V gave up 4 bases and J gave up 4 bases; unmatched junction bases: 6. Looked up from germline, CDR1 is MDHEN and CDR2 is SYDVKM. The CDR3 consists of 15 residues. The DNA of the CDR3 is TGTGCCAGCAGTTCCCCCGGGACAGGGGTCACTGAAGCTTTCTTT. It specifies CASSSPGTGVTEAFF.

The genes are TRBV24-1 and TRBJ1-4, with D unclear. CDR1 and CDR2 (germline): KGHDR, SFDVKD. V lost 3 bases to trimming and J lost 7 bases, with 14 bases between them. The CDR3 runs to 15 residues. The CDR3 DNA reads as TGTGCCACCAGTGATCACGGTATTCGTGGTGAAAAACTGTTTTTT. It translates to CATSDHGIRGEKLFF.

This clone has just a few counts. The CDR3 region is CASSSQSLTGFGYTF. As DNA, the CDR3 is TGTGCCAGCAGTTCCCAAAGTTTGACAGGGTTCGGCTACACCTTC. The rearrangement uses TRBV6-2 or TRBV6-3 and TRBJ1-2; 7 positions match TRBD1. Germline V CDR1 and CDR2: MNHEY, SVGEGT. V lost 4 bases, J lost 8 bases, and 13 bases stayed unmatched. The CDR3 sequence is 15 residues long.

The chain carries TRBV5-6 and TRBJ2-2; no clear D gene. V was cut by 5 bases and J by 11 bases, with 16 bases left in between. The CDR3 length is 13 residues. In germline, CDR1 is SGHDT, CDR2 YYEEEE. CDR3 coding DNA: TGTGCCAGCAGTCGACTTGGCCGGCGTGAGCTGTTTTTT. As protein: CASSRLGRRELFF.